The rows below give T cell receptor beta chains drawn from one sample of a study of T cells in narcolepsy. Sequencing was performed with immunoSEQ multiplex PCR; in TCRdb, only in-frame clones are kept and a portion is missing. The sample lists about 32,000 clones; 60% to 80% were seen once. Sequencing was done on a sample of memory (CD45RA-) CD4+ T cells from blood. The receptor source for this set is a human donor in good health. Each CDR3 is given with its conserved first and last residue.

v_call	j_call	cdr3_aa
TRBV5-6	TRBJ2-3	CASSTGTSGSADTQYF
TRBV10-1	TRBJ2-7	CASDTTHRDTSYEQYF
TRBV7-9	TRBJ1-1	CASSPGSQGWAFF
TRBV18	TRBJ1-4	CASSLRRQGENEKLFF
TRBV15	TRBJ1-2	CAASRGRGSYGYTF
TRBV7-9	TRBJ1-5	CASSLTAGPGGNQPQHF
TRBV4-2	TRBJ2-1	CASKAPRQFF
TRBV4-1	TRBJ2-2	CASSQPPQRTVDGELFF
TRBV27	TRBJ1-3	CASSLKGQVTTGNTIYF
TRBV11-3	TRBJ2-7	CASSLDGTSVYEQYF
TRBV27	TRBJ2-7	CASRKGQGRFYEQYF
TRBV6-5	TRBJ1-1	CASSYGGAEVPAFF
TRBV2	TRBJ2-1	CASSEFGSSNYNEQFF
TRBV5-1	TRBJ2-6	CASTPGGSSGANVLTF
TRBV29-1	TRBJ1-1	CSVERMGLEAFF
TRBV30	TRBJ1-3	CAWGGSVGNTIYF
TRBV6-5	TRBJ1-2	CASSEDGFRGYTF
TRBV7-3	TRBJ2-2	CASAASGNTGELFF
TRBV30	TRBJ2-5	CAWRRRGGETQYF
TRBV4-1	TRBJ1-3	CASSQALTGTGGGNTIYF
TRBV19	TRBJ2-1	CASSTGRNEQFF
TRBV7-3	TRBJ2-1	CASSRPGGEQFF
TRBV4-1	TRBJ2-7	CASSQVFPGQGSYEQYF
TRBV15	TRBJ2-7	CATSRPVGQGGYEQYF
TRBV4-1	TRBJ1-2	CASSPQGSYGYTF
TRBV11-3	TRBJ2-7	CASSLAGSYEQYF
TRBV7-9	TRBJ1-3	CASRDSGNTIYF
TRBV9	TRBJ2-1	CASSAGRASYNEQFF
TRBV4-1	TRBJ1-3	CASSHGLETPGNTIYF
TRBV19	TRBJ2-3	CASRGTSGRLATDTQYF
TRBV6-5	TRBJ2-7	CASSRLADYEQYF
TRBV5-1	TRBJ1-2	CASSSRVNYGYTF
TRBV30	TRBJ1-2	CAWSPNYGYTF
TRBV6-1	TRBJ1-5	CASSESGSNQPQHF
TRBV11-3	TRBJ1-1	CASSLTQGRTEAFF
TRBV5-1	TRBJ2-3	CASSFSGTNTQYF
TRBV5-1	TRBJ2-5	CASSSIPSGRKLETQYF
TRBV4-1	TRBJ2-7	CASSPSGLAGGGRDEQYF
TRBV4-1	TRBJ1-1	CASSKGGDRGTNTEAFF
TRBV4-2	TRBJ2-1	CASSQEGLYNEQFF
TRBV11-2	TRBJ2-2	CASTLGTAANTGELFF
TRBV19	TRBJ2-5	CASRALRQAQETQYF
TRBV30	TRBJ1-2	CAWSANTLGYTF
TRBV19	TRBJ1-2	CASSRGLEAGYTF
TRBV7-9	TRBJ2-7	CASSQGLAEGGSYEQYF
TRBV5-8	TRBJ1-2	CASSLAGTGGYTF
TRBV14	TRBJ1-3	CASSQDYDGYGNTIYF
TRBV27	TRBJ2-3	CASSLMLEISPDTQYF
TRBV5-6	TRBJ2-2	CASSWDLRTGELFF
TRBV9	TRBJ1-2	CASSGLGQGAILGGYTF
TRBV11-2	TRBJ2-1	CASSPGYRGSYNEQFF
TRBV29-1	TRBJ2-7	CSVVRSDNEQYF
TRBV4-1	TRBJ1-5	CASSQHSNQPQHF
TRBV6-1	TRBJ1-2	CASMPRNYGYTF
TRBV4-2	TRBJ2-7	CASSQEGPGVYEQYF
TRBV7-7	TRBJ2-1	CASSLSGQGTDEQFF
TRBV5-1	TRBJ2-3	CASRPGQRTDTQYF
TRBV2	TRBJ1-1	CASRPRSNTGGGSTEAFF
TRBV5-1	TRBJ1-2	CASSSSGQGYGYTF
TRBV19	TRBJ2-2	CAIAARTGELFF